One and the same sample provided the 14 T cell receptor beta chains below, sequenced in a study of cytomegalovirus exposure and HLA in healthy donors. Some clones are missing from TCRdb's copy, which holds only in-frame ones; the method was immunoSEQ multiplex PCR. The table includes more than 200,000 clones, 90% detected once. What was sequenced was PBMCs. These receptors all come from a woman aged 25 to 39 in good health and CMV-seronegative.

The rearrangement uses TRBV9 and TRBJ2-7; no clear D. Trimming left V 2 bases short and J 1 base short, with 10 bases between. CDR3 length: 14 residues. The V gene's germline CDR1 is SGDLS and CDR2 YYNGEE. In nucleotides, the CDR3 is TGTGCCAGCAGCGTGGGTCAGTCTTCCTACGAGCAGTACTTC. Its protein is CASSVGQSSYEQYF.

The chain employs TRBV2 and TRBJ1-3, with D perhaps matching TRBD1 (6 bases). Looked up from germline, CDR1 is SNHLY and CDR2 is FYNNEI. The length of the CDR3 is 13 residues. The V end lost 6 bases, the J end lost 6 bases, and 12 bases lay between the germline ends. The CDR3 protein is CASRPGQQNTIYF. The CDR3 DNA is TGTGCCAGCAGACCGGGACAACAAAACACCATATATTTT.

The rearrangement links TRBV12-5 to TRBJ2-7, with 7 nucleotides matching TRBD1. CDR1 and CDR2 (germline): LGHNT, FRNRAP. CDR3 length: 13 amino acids. The junction had 2 bases not matched to a gene; V was cut back by 0 bases and J by 6 bases. The CDR3 coding sequence is TGTGCTAGTGGTTTGGTACCAGGGGGCGAGCAGTACTTC. Translating it yields CASGLVPGGEQYF.

This clone was observed once. The rearrangement links TRBV5-6 to TRBJ2-2; 7 nucleotides agree with TRBD1. The CDR3 length is 16 residues. Germline CDR1 is SGHDT and CDR2 is YYEEEE. V trimming: 1 base; J trimming: 5 bases; junction bases outside the gene matches: 8. CDR3 sequence: CASSLTQGRRTGELFF. For the CDR3, the DNA is TGTGCCAGCAGCTTGACACAGGGGAGAAGGACCGGGGAGCTGTTTTTT.

The chain links TRBV21-1 to TRBJ1-3; the DNA was not used to check the table's D call, TRBD1. TRBV21-1 represents a pseudogene. CDR3 length: 16 residues. CDR3: CASRIGQSLPGNTIYF. CDR3 DNA sequence: TGTGCCAGCAGGATTGGACAGAGCCTCCCTGGAAACACCATATATTTT.

The V and J genes are TRBV6-1 and TRBJ2-3; 9 nucleotides agree with TRBD1. The CDR3 contains 14 residues. The J segment lost 9 bases and the V segment lost 7 bases, leaving 11 bases of the junction unmatched. Germline loops: CDR1 MNHNS, CDR2 SASEGT. Here the CDR3 DNA reads TGTGCCAGCAATTTCAACAGGGGGCAGAGCACGCAGTATTTT. Protein product: CASNFNRGQSTQYF.

The chain carries TRBV5-1 and TRBJ2-4; 7 nucleotides line up with TRBD1. The ends lost 2 bases at V and 1 base at J; junction bases unmatched: 6. This CDR3 contains 16 residues. Germline V CDR1 and CDR2: SGHRS, YFSETQ. CDR3 in amino acids: CASSFVGQAAKNIQYF. The DNA of the CDR3 is TGCGCCAGCAGCTTCGTCGGACAGGCGGCCAAAAACATTCAGTACTTC.

The J gene is TRBJ2-3, the V gene TRBV7-6; TRBD1 matches 7 bases. Germline V gene lookup returns CDR1 SGHVS and CDR2 FNYEAQ. The CDR3 extends over 16 amino acids. Unmatched junction bases numbered 10, after V lost 5 bases and J lost 2 bases. The CDR3 reads CASSPSQGQDTDTQYF. CDR3 nucleotide sequence: TGTGCCAGCAGCCCTAGTCAAGGACAGGACACAGATACGCAGTATTTT. Variable domain in full (rest from reference TRBV7-6 and TRBJ2-3): GAGVSQSPRYKVTKRGQDVALRCDPISGHVSLYWYRQALGQGPEFLTYFNYEAQQDKSGLPNDRFSAERPEGSISTLTIQRTEQRDSAMYRCASSPSQGQDTDTQYFGPGTRLTVL.

The rearrangement joins TRBV29-1 to TRBJ2-5; 9 bases align to TRBD1. V dropped 7 bases and J dropped 6; count of bases not matched to a gene: 9. CDR3 length equals 13 residues. CDR1 SQVTM and CDR2 ANQGSEA come from the germline V gene. DNA for the CDR3: TGCAGCGCGGAAACAGGGGGCGGAAAGACCCAGTACTTC. Its protein is CSAETGGGKTQYF.

Remarks on this clone: The sample contains more than one DNA sequence encoding this CDR3. The chain has TRBV28 and TRBJ2-7; no reliable D call. This CDR3 is built from 10 residues. CDR1 is MDHEN and CDR2 is SYDVKM in the germline V gene. Trimming stripped 2 bases from V and 6 bases from J, with 2 bases between. The CDR3 DNA sequence: TGTGCCAGCAGTTTAAGCGAGCAGTACTTC. Translating it yields CASSLSEQYF. Combining the CDR3 with reference TRBV28 and TRBJ2-7 gives the whole variable domain DVKVTQSSRYLVKRTGEKVFLECVQDMDHENMFWYRQDPGLGLRLIYFSYDVKMKEKGDIPEGYSVSREKKERFSLILESASTNQTSMYLCASSLSEQYFGPGTRLTVT.

DNA for the CDR3: TGCGCCAGCAGCTTGATGCAGGGGAGGGTAGGAAACATTCAGTACTTC. This gives the protein CASSLMQGRVGNIQYF. The chain carries TRBV5-1 and TRBJ2-4, with D possibly matching TRBD2 (7 bases). Trimming left V 1 base short and J 6 bases short, with 17 bases between. The germline V gene has CDR1 SGHRS and CDR2 YFSETQ. The CDR3 spans 16 residues.

Here the CDR3 DNA reads TGTGCCGTGGGACGGATGACCACTGAAGCTTTCTTT. Translation gives CAVGRMTTEAFF. This rearrangement joins TRBV30 to TRBJ1-1, with D perhaps matching TRBD1 (5 bases). The V end was cut by 8 bases, the J end by 4 bases, with 14 bases between. Germline V lookup: CDR1 GTSNPN, CDR2 SVGIG (reference sequence). This CDR3 has 12 residues.

For the CDR3, the DNA is TGTGCCAGCAGTGGGGAGACCCAGTACTTC. Translation: CASSGETQYF. This chain links TRBV2 with TRBJ2-5, with no clear D. The germline V gene has CDR1 SNHLY and CDR2 FYNNEI. The V end lost 4 bases, the J end lost 5 bases, and 2 bases lay between the germline ends. The CDR3 is 10 residues long.

The chain combines TRBV6-1 with TRBJ2-3; no firm D call. From germline, CDR1 is MNHNS and CDR2 SASEGT. The CDR3 consists of 15 residues. The V and J ends lost 3 bases and 0 bases respectively, with 10 bases between them. CDR3 sequence: CASSEGSPSTDTQYF. CDR3 bases: TGTGCCAGCAGTGAGGGCAGTCCTAGCACAGATACGCAGTATTTT.